These 8 T cell receptor beta chains came from one sample sequenced in a study of shared clonotypes between healthy human individuals. CD45RO-negative, CCR7-selected cells formed the naive CD8 fraction, which excluded terminally differentiated effector memory CD45RA+ cells. Sequenced by immunoSEQ multiplex PCR; TCRdb stores in-frame clones only, minus some. The sample includes roughly 2 million clones, about 94% of them seen just once. Sequences were obtained from naive CD8+ T cells sorted from blood. These receptor sequences come from a man younger than 35 in good health.

The V call is TRBV9, the J call TRBJ2-4; D possibly matches TRBD1 or TRBD2 (5 bases each). Germline V gene lookup returns CDR1 SGDLS and CDR2 YYNGEE. This CDR3 region has 14 residues. Trimming left V 0 bases short and J 8 bases short, with 12 bases between. DNA for the CDR3: TGTGCCAGCAGCGTAGCGGGCCTGGGGGACATTCAGTACTTC. It yields the protein CASSVAGLGDIQYF.

The CDR3 region has the DNA TGTGCCAGCAGCCACTCGACAGAGGCAGCGGGTGGCTACACCTTC. Protein product: CASSHSTEAAGGYTF. The rearrangement uses TRBV7-9 and TRBJ1-2; D possibly corresponds to TRBD1 (5 bases). Between the trimmed V and J ends, which lost 5 bases and 7 bases, there was a span of 20 bases. The CDR3 runs 15 residues. CDR1 and CDR2 (germline): SEHNR, FQNEAQ (reference sequence). The full variable domain, its missing parts supplied by reference TRBV7-9 and TRBJ1-2, is DTGVSQNPRHKITKRGQNVTFRCDPISEHNRLYWYRQTLGQGPEFLTYFQNEAQLEKSRLLSDRFSAERPKGSFSTLEIQRTEQGDSAMYLCASSHSTEAAGGYTFGSGTRLTVV.

The chain links TRBV11-2 to TRBJ2-7; D is tentatively TRBD1 or TRBD2 (5 bases each). Between the trimmed V and J ends, which lost 0 bases and 5 bases, there was a span of 20 bases. The CDR3 covers 17 residues. Germline CDR1 reads SGHAT; CDR2 reads FQNNGV. The CDR3 DNA reads TGTGCCAGCAGCTTAGATCCATCGGGACCTCTTGCCCACGAGCAGTACTTC. It codes for CASSLDPSGPLAHEQYF. The whole variable domain, filled in from reference TRBV11-2 and TRBJ2-7, reads EAGVAQSPRYKIIEKRQSVAFWCNPISGHATLYWYQQILGQGPKLLIQFQNNGVVDDSQLPKDRFSAERLKGVDSTLKIQPAKLEDSAVYLCASSLDPSGPLAHEQYFGPGTRLTVT.

The rearrangement joins TRBV7-8 to TRBJ2-1; weak D call: TRBD1 (6 bases). V lost 5 bases and J 0 bases, leaving 8 bases between the germline ends. The CDR3 spans 14 residues. The germline V gene encodes CDR1 SGHVS and CDR2 FQNEAQ. In nucleotides, the CDR3 is TGTGCCAGCAGCCCGGACAGCTCCTACAATGAGCAGTTCTTC. Residues: CASSPDSSYNEQFF.

A word on this clone: The sample carries other DNA sequences with the same CDR3. This chain uses TRBV6-1 with TRBJ2-7; 10 nucleotides agree with TRBD1. From germline, CDR1 is MNHNS and CDR2 SASEGT. The CDR3 runs to 14 residues. Trimming cost V 6 bases and J 2 bases; bases outside gene matches: 4. As DNA, the CDR3 is TGTGCCAGCAGCGAGACAGGGGGCACCTACGAGCAGTACTTC. It specifies CASSETGGTYEQYF.

The chain couples TRBV5-5 to TRBJ1-4, with unresolved D. V lost 5 bases and J 2 bases, leaving 13 bases between the germline ends. Germline V gene data show CDR1 as SGHKS and CDR2 as YYEKEE (reference sequence). The CDR3 length is 15 residues. CDR3 in DNA: TGTGCCAGCAGGGATGCCGGGATCACTAATGAAAAACTGTTTTTT. It is translated as CASRDAGITNEKLFF.

J is TRBJ1-1 and V is TRBV7-9; D possibly corresponds to TRBD1 (5 bases). Trimming shortened V by 5 bases and J by 6 bases, and 19 bases separated the two germline ends. CDR1 and CDR2 (germline): SEHNR, FQNEAQ (reference sequence). CDR3 size: 15 residues. CDR3 in amino acids: CASSGGGVGIAEAFF. In DNA, the CDR3 is TGTGCCAGCAGCGGTGGGGGGGTTGGAATCGCTGAAGCTTTCTTT.

V usage is TRBV5-4 and J usage is TRBJ2-1; D is ambiguous. Deletions cut 0 bases from V and 6 bases from J, with 7 bases between. CDR1 is SGHNT and CDR2 is YYREEE in the germline V gene (reference sequence). The CDR3 contains 13 residues. DNA of the CDR3: TGTGCCAGCAGCTTGGTTGGCGGCAATGAGCAGTTCTTC. Its translation is CASSLVGGNEQFF.